This T cell receptor (beta chain) was documented in a study of immune characteristics of hereditary and idiopathic chronic pancreatitis. Background on the whole study: The study profiled local pancreatic immune cells and TCRbeta repertoires in hereditary and idiopathic chronic pancreatitis compared with control organ donor pancreases. In total, 4 or 5 control pancreases, about seven hereditary chronic pancreatitis pancreases and roughly six idiopathic chronic pancreatitis pancreases underwent TCRbeta sequencing. The gDNA-based approach was chosen because it involved minimal in vitro experimental manipulation of pancreas-infiltrating T cells.

Control pancreas tissue was obtained from deceased organ donors without known pancreatic disease and went through the same islet isolation procedure as patient tissue. Genomic DNA was extracted directly from bulk pancreas tissue, without T cell sorting, for TCRbeta sequencing. At two US centers, pancreas tissues from patients and organ donors were collected on a consecutive basis. As for this clone: Its antigen remains unidentified. No base quality values were provided; no much bigger clone lies one nucleotide off.

The library was obtained by the immunoSEQ multiplex PCR assay. The TCRbeta CDR3 region and neighboring sequences were amplified from pancreatic genomic DNA and then sequenced. The paper's data handling went like this. Repertoire diversity was measured as a mean normalized Shannon-Wiener index, alongside productive clonality and productive rearrangement counts. Control and chronic pancreatitis repertoire metrics were compared by means of the nonparametric Mann-Whitney U test. A shared clonotype was defined as a CDR3beta sequence with the same amino acid composition and length across subjects. TCRdb limited this immuneACCESS table to in-frame rearrangements with V and J called. A share of clones is missing; checked studies link under half to unresolved V genes, and the rest is unexplained. From that table come the V and J calls and clone size; the DNA was used to work out D and trimming. This sample holds several hundred clones; approximately 57% were observed only once. The top ten constitute 41% of the sample.

Broader findings and caveats from the paper: Compared with controls, both chronic pancreatitis groups had significantly higher TCRbeta repertoire diversity and lower clonality. Chronic pancreatitis caused by alcohol use was excluded from the study.

The receptor comes from a human donor who was a deceased organ donor serving as a healthy control. Sequencing was done on a sample of pancreas tissue.

The encoded CDR3 is CASSEAGPGPYEQYF. The sequenced DNA is TGTGCCAGCAGTGAAGCGGGGCCAGGCCCCTACGAGCAGTACTTC. The receptor chain draws on TRBV2 and TRBJ2-7; a tentative D match to TRBD1 spans 5 bases. The CDR3 starts with the cysteine, ends with the phenylalanine, and has 15 residues. Kept here is only the CDR3 DNA, which spans 45 bases and is read in frame from base 1. V is clipped by 0 bases and J by 2 bases, and the sequence between their germline boundaries is 11 bases long. The germline V gene supplies CDR1 SNHLY and CDR2 FYNNEI.